This T cell receptor (beta chain) was sequenced during a study of T cells in Graves' hyperthyroidism and ophthalmopathy (dated by TCRdb to the late 2010s). For the wider study: Peripheral blood was sampled at the time of initial diagnosis, prior to any treatment. Once sampling was done, hyperthyroidism patients were given methimazole at a starting dose of 30 mg daily, whereas ophthalmopathy patients were given high-dose intravenous methylprednisolone. TCR V-J signatures able to tell the groups apart were searched for in a discovery cohort of some 97 patients, of whom 43 had Graves' ophthalmopathy and around 58 had stable Graves' hyperthyroidism. An independent validation cohort of about 20 hyperthyroidism patients and about 15 patients who later progressed to ophthalmopathy tested prospective prediction of ophthalmopathy. For training and testing, the 100 or so patients in the discovery cohort were randomly divided in a 7:3 ratio. The study also compared thyroid tissue and blood T-cell repertoires from several Graves' hyperthyroidism patients. The paper reports TCR Vbeta CDR3 sequencing of more than 120 peripheral blood samples: around 45 ophthalmopathy, 70 to 85 hyperthyroidism and 17 progressor patients.

The TCR beta CDR3 regions were amplified from RNA transcripts. The TCR CDR3 was subjected to a first round of RT-PCR using the HTBI primer set and the Qiagen OneStep RT-PCR kit. A second multiplex PCR round built the libraries, followed by size selection and purification. Sequencing of the libraries was done on an Illumina HiSeq2000 using paired-end 100 bp reads. On the study's bioinformatics: SOAPnuke was used to process the raw data, with reads discarded if the reads contained adapters or uncalled bases, had a mean Phred below 15, or lacked an exact constant-primer or identifier match. High-quality paired reads were merged with COPE v1.2.5, and unique nucleotide sequences were defined as clonotypes. Clonotypes were aligned to IMGT TRBV, TRBD and TRBJ reference segments using MiTCR v1.1. The analysis was restricted to V-J combinations with a frequency above 0.0001, which together covered 99% to 99.2% of the repertoires. A TCS score was defined as the ratio of F50 (clonal expansion) to E x V (chaos), with BLOSUM62-based TCRdist applied between CDR3 peptides within each V-J. Welch's t-statistics and random forest reduced 450 to 600 V-J features to about 13, which were used in a naive Bayes classifier (R e1071). The similarity between thyroid and blood repertoires was quantified using the Morisita-Horn index. TCRdb redid the processing of the public reads, applying fastp at Q25 and MiXCR, and retained in-frame beta chains. Under each unique CDR3 protein, matching rows form one entry showing the most common genes and DNA. The V and J calls shown here were made by TCRdb, not taken from the authors' results. A total of fewer than 750,000 distinct CDR3 sequences appear in this sample, roughly 15% of them only once. The ten largest clones represent 4.3% of the sample.

Study-wide conclusions, independent of this receptor: In cross-validation, a model built on a 13 V-J signature told ophthalmopathy apart from stable hyperthyroidism with under 90% sensitivity and 81% to 82% specificity, and in testing the same model reached 80%/75%. In validation, the model predicted progression to ophthalmopathy with over 65% sensitivity and less than 75% specificity, a median of about 6.7 months before onset. No statistical method was used to fix the sample size in advance, and group allocation was not hidden from the investigators. Blood samples also contained most of the expanded thyroid clonotypes (frequency above 0.001), which suggests that blood repertoires may reflect thyroid immune responses.

This clonotype was seen ten or more times. Its antigen is still unknown. Per-base quality was not reported, and no clone a single base away is much larger than it. Moderately to severely active disease, a Clinical Activity Score of at least 3, a NOSPECS grade of at least 4, and a duration under 3 months were present in ophthalmopathy patients. Any patient with an uncontrolled infection, another autoimmune disease, pregnancy or lactation was excluded. Diagnoses were established on the basis of clinical symptoms, serum thyroxine and TRAb, thyroid ultrasound, and orbital computed tomography. Ficoll-Paque density gradient centrifugation was used to isolate PBMCs from 9.5 to 10 ml of fresh peripheral blood. Total RNA was extracted using Trizol reagent, and RNA quality was assessed on an Agilent 2100 Bioanalyzer. The CDR3 holds 14 amino acids from the cysteine to the phenylalanine. The read is trimmed to its CDR3 DNA, 42 bases read in frame from base 1. V is reduced by 1 base and J by 0 bases, leaving a spacing of 7 bases between them.

Recombination linked TRBV12-3 or TRBV12-4 to TRBJ2-7; no D segment can be confidently identified. The sample was blood. This sequence was found in a woman between 40 and 50 years old with Graves' ophthalmopathy. The sequence in DNA is TGTGCCAGCAGTTTAGAAGGGATCTCCTACGAGCAGTACTTC. This encodes CASSLEGISYEQYF.